The rows below give T cell receptor beta chains drawn from one sample of a study of blood T cell repertoires in COVID-19. Clones were sequenced by immunoSEQ multiplex PCR, and TCRdb holds only the in-frame ones, with some missing. The sample includes about 50,000 clones, about 86% of them seen just once. Sample: peripheral blood. All receptors come from an elderly woman with COVID-19, enrolled during active disease. The CDR3 runs from the conserved cysteine through the conserved F or W. A D gene is named only where the DNA matches it firmly. A row's size may be missing; if present it is once, few, many or a size class.

TRBJ2-4 | TRBV3-1/TRBV3-2 | NA | TRBD2 | TGTGCCAGCAGCCAAGATTCATCGGGGAGGGGAAACATTCAGTACTTC | CASSQDSSGRGNIQYF
TRBJ1-6 | TRBV2 | NA | TRBD1 | TGTGCCAGCAGCCCCAACAGGGGGCTGGGCGGTTCACCCCTCCACTTT | CASSPNRGLGGSPLHF
TRBJ2-3 | TRBV4-1 | NA | NA | TGCGCCAGCAGCCCGTTTACAGGGTTCCCTAGCACAGATACGCAGTATTTT | CASSPFTGFPSTDTQYF
TRBJ2-6 | TRBV19 | NA | TRBD2 | TGTGCCAGTACCTCCCCGGGACTAGCGGTCTCTGGGGCCAACGTCCTGACTTTC | CASTSPGLAVSGANVLTF
TRBJ2-3 | TRBV5-1 | NA | TRBD2 | TGCGCCAGCAGCTTGGAGGGACTAGCGAGCGAATATTTT | CASSLEGLASEYF
TRBJ2-7 | TRBV9 | NA | NA | TGTGCCAGCAGCGTAGTCTACGGGGGAGAGCAGTACTTC | CASSVVYGGEQYF
TRBJ1-4 | TRBV12-5 | NA | NA | TGTGCTAGTGGCCCATTCCCGGCTAGCCGTGAAAAACTGTTTTTT | CASGPFPASREKLFF
TRBJ2-3 | TRBV6-5 | NA | NA | TGTGCCAGCCGATTCCGGAGCGAAGGTACGCAGTATTTT | CASRFRSEGTQYF
TRBJ1-5 | TRBV29-1 | NA | NA | TGCAGCGTTGAAGAATCGGGGTCCGGACAGCCCCAGCATTTT | CSVEESGSGQPQHF
TRBJ2-2 | TRBV7-8 | NA | NA | TGTGCCAGCAGCTTATTCCGGGAGAGTATTACCGGGGAGCTGTTTTTT | CASSLFRESITGELFF
TRBJ2-1 | TRBV7-6 | NA | TRBD2 | TGTGCCAGCAGCTTAGTGCCGACTAGCGCTTACAATGAGCAGTTCTTC | CASSLVPTSAYNEQFF
TRBJ2-1 | TRBV3-1/TRBV3-2 | NA | TRBD2 | TGTGCCAGCAGCCAACGCGGGAGTCTCCATGAGCAGTTCTTC | CASSQRGSLHEQFF
TRBJ2-1 | TRBV3-1/TRBV3-2 | NA | NA | TGTGCCAGCAGCCGGTCGGGACGGGACTCTTCGTTCTTC | CASSRSGRDSSFF
TRBJ2-7 | TRBV11-1 | NA | TRBD1 | TGTGCCAGCAGCCCCGGGACAGGCCCCTACGAGCAGTACTTC | CASSPGTGPYEQYF
TRBJ2-7 | TRBV6-5 | NA | TRBD2 | TGTGCCAGCAGTTACTCGGCGGGAGTCGTGGATGAGCAGTACTTC | CASSYSAGVVDEQYF
TRBJ1-6 | TRBV5-1 | few | NA | TGCGCCAGCAGCTTGGAGGGGAGGCCCTATAATTCACCCCTCCACTTT | CASSLEGRPYNSPLHF
TRBJ1-3 | TRBV5-1 | NA | NA | TGCGCCAGCAGCTTGGGGGGGCAGTCTGGAAACACCATATATTTT | CASSLGGQSGNTIYF
TRBJ2-7 | TRBV30 | NA | NA | TGTGCCTGGAGTGACAGGCCGCACGAGCAGTACTTC | CAWSDRPHEQYF
TRBJ2-7 | TRBV7-2 | once | TRBD2 | TGTGCCAGCAGCTTAGGGATAGCGGGAAGGTACGAGCAGTACTTC | CASSLGIAGRYEQYF
TRBJ1-1 | TRBV19 | once | NA | TGTGCCAGTAGTATGGGAGGGCGAAAGGTGAACACTGAAGCTTTCTTT | CASSMGGRKVNTEAFF
TRBJ2-7 | TRBV18 | once | TRBD2 | TGTGCCAGCTCAAAGACTAGCGGGAGGGGCGAGCAGTACTTC | CASSKTSGRGEQYF
TRBJ1-1 | TRBV2 | once | TRBD1 | TGTGCCAGCAGTGTGGGGACAGGGGGTCGCGACACTGAAGCTTTCTTT | CASSVGTGGRDTEAFF
TRBJ2-5 | TRBV19 | NA | NA | TGTGCCAGTAGTTCCTCCCGACTAGGGAAGGAGACCCAGTACTTC | CASSSSRLGKETQYF
TRBJ2-1 | TRBV19 | once | NA | TGTGCCAGTAGTATAAAAAAGGGCAGGGGAAATAGGAATGAGCAGTTCTTC | CASSIKKGRGNRNEQFF
TRBJ2-7 | TRBV9 | once | NA | TGTGCCAGCAGCCCTCAGGTGGCTAGCGTCTCCTACGAGCAGTACTTC | CASSPQVASVSYEQYF
TRBJ1-2 | TRBV19 | NA | TRBD1 | TGTGCCAGTAGTATGGGGGACAGCAAGGTTGCTAACTATGGCTACACCTTC | CASSMGDSKVANYGYTF
TRBJ2-7 | TRBV5-6 | once | TRBD2 | TGTGCCAGCAGGACTAGCGGCCCTGAAGAGCAGTACTTC | CASRTSGPEEQYF
TRBJ2-4 | TRBV6-5 | few | NA | TGTGCCAGCAGTTCCGATGGAGCCATTCAGTACTTC | CASSSDGAIQYF
TRBJ1-1 | TRBV7-3 | NA | NA | TGTGCCAGCAGCCTTGAGGGTAAACTTACTGAAGCTTTCTTT | CASSLEGKLTEAFF
TRBJ1-1 | TRBV19 | NA | NA | TGTGCCAGTAGGGCTCCCCGAGGGATCACTGAAGCTTTCTTT | CASRAPRGITEAFF
TRBJ2-7 | TRBV29-1 | NA | NA | TGCAGCGTTGCCTCAGGGTCCACTCCTAGAGAGCAGTACTTC | CSVASGSTPREQYF
TRBJ1-4 | TRBV2 | few | NA | TGTGCCAGCAGCGAAATGGATGACTCGGAGCGACTGTTTTTT | CASSEMDDSERLFF
TRBJ2-6 | TRBV27 | NA | TRBD1 | TGTGCCAGCGGAGCAGGGGGATCCTCTGGGGCCAACGTCCTGACTTTC | CASGAGGSSGANVLTF
TRBJ1-4 | TRBV7-9 | many | NA | TGTGCCAGCAGCTTAGCGTTACAGGGTTTGAATGAAAAACTGTTTTTT | CASSLALQGLNEKLFF
TRBJ1-6 | TRBV27 | NA | NA | TGTGCCAGCACTCCCAGGGGCAATTCACCCCTCCACTTT | CASTPRGNSPLHF
TRBJ2-3 | TRBV5-1 | once | NA | TGCGCCAGTCAACAGGGTGACCATACGCAGTATTTT | CASQQGDHTQYF
TRBJ2-2 | TRBV7-9 | NA | TRBD1 | TGTGCCAGCAGCTTAACACAGGGGACGAACACCGGGGAGCTGTTTTTT | CASSLTQGTNTGELFF
TRBJ1-2 | TRBV13 | NA | NA | TGTGCCAGCAGCTTAGGGGACACATTTGGTGGCTACACCTTC | CASSLGDTFGGYTF
TRBJ1-1 | TRBV20-1 | NA | NA | TGCAGTGCCCGTCGGAGCGCTGAAGCTTTCTTT | CSARRSAEAFF
TRBJ2-1 | TRBV6-6 | few | NA | TGTGCCAGCAGTTCGACTAGTCGCATGGACAATGAGCAGTTCTTC | CASSSTSRMDNEQFF
TRBJ1-1 | TRBV2 | NA | NA | TGTGCCAGCAGGGGGCCAAACAGGGAAGCTTTCTTT | CASRGPNREAFF
TRBJ1-6 | TRBV19 | NA | NA | TGTGCCAGTAGTACTACAGGGTCGGCACCCCTCCACTTT | CASSTTGSAPLHF
TRBJ2-5 | TRBV29-1 | NA | NA | TGCAGCTTCTGGACAGTACAAGAGACCCAGTACTTC | CSFWTVQETQYF
TRBJ1-4 | TRBV27 | NA | NA | TGTGCCAGCAGTTTATCACAGGTTGGCGAAAAACTGTTTTTT | CASSLSQVGEKLFF
TRBJ2-7 | TRBV27 | NA | TRBD1 | TGTGCCAGCAGTCCCCGGGACAGGGTCTCCTACGAGCAGTACTTC | CASSPRDRVSYEQYF
TRBJ2-5 | TRBV18 | NA | NA | TGTGCCAGCTCACCAATCAATAGGGGTAGGGGCCAAGAGACCCAGTACTTC | CASSPINRGRGQETQYF
TRBJ2-5 | TRBV3-1/TRBV3-2 | NA | TRBD2 | TGTGCCAGCGGGGTGGCGGGAGTGGAGACCCAGTACTTC | CASGVAGVETQYF
TRBJ2-7 | TRBV6-1 | once | TRBD2 | TGTGCCAGCAGTGATCGTGGACTAGAAACCTACGAGCAGTACTTC | CASSDRGLETYEQYF
TRBJ1-6 | TRBV6-5 | NA | NA | TGTGCCAGCAGTTACTCGAAACAGGGATTCTCACCCCTCCACTTT | CASSYSKQGFSPLHF
TRBJ2-7 | TRBV19 | NA | NA | TGTGCCAGTAGGTCACCACAGGCCCCCGAGCAGTACTTC | CASRSPQAPEQYF
TRBJ1-1 | TRBV9 | NA | TRBD1 | TGTGCCAGCAGCCCGGACAGGGCCTGGAAGAACACTGAAGCTTTCTTT | CASSPDRAWKNTEAFF
TRBJ2-2 | TRBV9 | NA | NA | TGTGCCAGCAGCGCCTATTACACCGGGGAGCTGTTTTTT | CASSAYYTGELFF
TRBJ2-5 | TRBV4-1 | NA | NA | TGCGCCAGCAGCGAAACCTTTAGTATCGGGTGGGAGACCCAGTACTTC | CASSETFSIGWETQYF
TRBJ2-2 | TRBV5-1 | NA | NA | TGCGCCAGCAGCTTGGTCGGGGAAGCCGGGGAGCTGTTTTTT | CASSLVGEAGELFF
TRBJ1-5 | TRBV6-5 | NA | TRBD1 | TGTGCCAGCAGTACAGGGGGCGCGGGCAATCAGCCCCAGCATTTT | CASSTGGAGNQPQHF
TRBJ2-5 | TRBV7-2 | NA | TRBD2 | TGTGCCAGCAGCTCACTAGCGGAGAACCAAGAGACCCAGTACTTC | CASSSLAENQETQYF
TRBJ1-1 | TRBV6-1 | NA | NA | TGTGCCAGCAGTGAAAAGGCCAAGCTGCGGGCTTTCTTT | CASSEKAKLRAFF
TRBJ2-2 | TRBV5-6 | NA | TRBD1 | TGTGCCAGCAGCCTGAAACTGATCGACAGGGTCGGCACCGGGGAGCTGTTTTTT | CASSLKLIDRVGTGELFF
TRBJ1-1 | TRBV4-1 | once | NA | TGCGCCAGCAGCCAAAGTACAGGAAAGTCGAAGAACACTGAAGCTTTCTTT | CASSQSTGKSKNTEAFF